The 21 T cell receptor beta chains below were found in one sample sequenced in a study of tumor and adjacent non-tumor tissue in lung cancer. The library came from three nested PCR rounds adapted from ARM-PCR protocols. One entry per CDR3 protein results from TCRdb running MiXCR on the multiplex PCR reads. The profile shows about 76,000 distinct CDR3 sequences, about two thirds of them singletons. The template was RNA from unsorted bulk tissue. Material for sequencing was lung tumor tissue. The receptors stem from a woman in her seventies with non-small cell lung cancer.

Only a few counts were recorded for this clonotype. The chain joins TRBV18 to TRBJ2-2; tentatively, D is TRBD2 (6 bases). This CDR3 region has 16 residues. CDR1 is KGHSH, CDR2 LQKENI, per germline. Trimming left V 10 bases short and J 5 bases short, with 23 bases between. CDR3 residues: CATNPPAREDTGELFF. In nucleotides, the CDR3 is TGTGCCACCAACCCCCCGGCGAGGGAGGATACCGGGGAGCTGTTTTTT.

This clonotype was counted only a few times. With a much larger clone just one base away, this may be a read error. This chain uses TRBV20-1 with TRBJ1-1; D is unclear. The CDR3 runs 12 residues. Germline CDR1 reads DFQATT; CDR2 reads SNEGSKA (reference sequence). V was trimmed by 8 bases and J by 4 bases, leaving 14 bases between them. The chain's CDR3 is CSPSHGFTEAFF. CDR3 DNA: TGCAGTCCAAGTCATGGGTTCACTGAAGCTTTCTTT.

The CDR3 coding sequence is TGTACCACCAGCTTGGTGGGAGGGTTTTACGAGCAGTACTTC. Encoded protein: CTTSLVGGFYEQYF. The chain employs TRBV5-6 and TRBJ2-7; 7 bases match TRBD2. The germline gives CDR1 SGHDT, CDR2 YYEEEE. CDR3 size: 14 residues.

Turning to this clonotype: A much bigger clone sits one base away, suggesting this may be a read error. The chain joins TRBV24-1 to TRBJ2-3; 8 bases match TRBD2. CDR3 length equals 17 residues. Germline loops: CDR1 KGHDR, CDR2 SFDVKD. CDR3 DNA: TGTGTCACCAGTGAACCGGGACTAGGTTCTCTCACAGATACGCAGTATTTT. Residues: CVTSEPGLGSLTDTQYF.

This clonotype was seen many times. The chain combines TRBV5-1 with TRBJ2-2; the D gene could be TRBD1 or TRBD2 (5 bases each). Germline V CDR1 and CDR2: SGHRS, YFSETQ. Trimming took 0 bases from V and 6 from J, leaving 12 bases between them. The CDR3 sequence is 15 residues long. CDR3 loop: CASSLGIGTAGELFF. The DNA for the CDR3 is TGCGCCAGCAGCTTGGGGATTGGGACGGCCGGGGAGCTGTTTTTT.

On this clonotype itself: A much larger clone lies one base from this, so it may be a read error. The chain carries TRBV28 and TRBJ2-3; 7 bases agree with TRBD2. The CDR3 runs to 16 residues. CDR1 is MDHEN and CDR2 is SYDVKM in the germline V gene. The junction had 8 bases not matched to a gene; V was cut back by 3 bases and J by 2 bases. The chain's CDR3 is CASSLVGGFYTDTQYF. CDR3 DNA: TGTGCCAGCAGTTTGGTGGGAGGGTTTTACACAGATACGCAGTATTTT.

As for this clonotype: Germline is not matched at one junction end, which may reflect a read error. J is TRBJ2-2 and V is TRBV6-1; 8 nucleotides match TRBD2. Germline assignment: CDR1 MNHNS and CDR2 SASEGT. CDR3 length equals 16 residues. CDR3 sequence: CASSEMAGGVSGEVFF. In DNA form, the CDR3 reads TGTGCCAGCAGTGAAATGGCGGGAGGTGTATCCGGGGAGGTGTTTTTT.

The chain joins TRBV7-2 to TRBJ2-2, with D uncertain. This CDR3 has 15 residues. Between the trimmed V and J ends, which lost 5 bases and 4 bases, there was a span of 14 bases. CDR1 and CDR2 (germline): SGHTA, FQGNSA. The CDR3, as DNA: TGTGCCAGCAGCCACGACCCTAAGGGCACCGGGGAGCTGTTTTTT. This sequence encodes CASSHDPKGTGELFF. Supplemented by reference TRBV7-2 and TRBJ2-2, the full variable domain reads GAGVSQSPSNKVTEKGKDVELRCDPISGHTALYWYRQSLGQGLEFLIYFQGNSAPDKSGLPSDRFSAERTGGSVSTLTIQRTQQEDSAVYLCASSHDPKGTGELFFGEGSRLTVL.

V and J are TRBV6-6 and TRBJ2-7, with D possibly TRBD2 on 6 matching bases. The germline V gene has CDR1 MNHNY and CDR2 SVGAGI (reference sequence). V shed 11 bases and J shed 4 bases, with 18 bases lying between them. This CDR3 is 13 amino acids long. The CDR3 spells CAHGLTGEYEQYF. CDR3 DNA sequence: TGTGCCCATGGACTAACGGGAGAGTACGAGCAGTACTTC.

Comments on this clonotype: Given a much more abundant clone one base away, this may be a read error. The V call is TRBV20-1, the J call TRBJ2-7; 7 positions agree with TRBD1. This CDR3 region has 19 residues. Trimming took 0 bases from V and 3 from J; bases not matched to a gene: 20. From germline, CDR1 is DFQATT and CDR2 SNEGSKA (reference sequence). CDR3 protein: CSARERAGTGARMGYEQYF. The CDR3, as DNA: TGCAGTGCTAGAGAGCGGGCCGGTACAGGGGCACGCATGGGCTACGAGCAGTACTTC.

This clonotype showed up just once. Germline is not matched at one junction end, which may reflect a read error. CDR3 in amino acids: CASSRVGTFKDEQYF. The CDR3 DNA is TGTGCCAGCAGCCGGGTCGGGACCTTCAAGGACGAGCAGTATTTC. The chain joins TRBV5-5 to TRBJ2-7; perhaps D is TRBD1 or TRBD2 (5 bases each). Germline V gene lookup returns CDR1 SGHKS and CDR2 YYEKEE (reference sequence). The CDR3 loop spans 15 amino acids.

To note about this clonotype: No conserved phenylalanine or tryptophan ends this CDR3, so it is likely a read error. This chain joins TRBV11-1 and TRBJ2-1; either TRBD1 or TRBD2 may supply D (5 bases each). The germline V gene has CDR1 SGHAT and CDR2 FQDESV (reference sequence). CDR3 length: 13 amino acids. Trimming stripped 7 bases from V and 11 bases from J, with 18 bases between. The CDR3 loop reads CASNPGPVGKQFI. CDR3 DNA: TGTGCCAGCAACCCGGGACCCGTCGGTAAGCAGTTCATC.

To note about this clonotype: The junction differs from germline at one of its ends, possibly a read error. The chain links TRBV6-5 to TRBJ2-6; D might be TRBD1 (5 bases). CDR3 size: 16 residues. Germline loops: CDR1 MNHEY, CDR2 SVGAGI. The CDR3 sequence is CASSYSVDSGASVLTF. CDR3 DNA sequence: TGTGCCAGCAGTTACTCGGTGGATTCTGGGGCCAGCGTCCTGACTTTC.

A word on this clonotype: Germline and junction disagree at one end, which may indicate a read error. This chain joins TRBV6-1 and TRBJ2-2, with a tentative D call TRBD2 (5 bases). Germline CDR1 and CDR2: MNHNS and SASEGT. This CDR3 has 14 amino acids. The CDR3 loop reads CAISLQANTWELFF. The CDR3 nucleotides are TGTGCCATCTCCCTCCAGGCCAACACCTGGGAGCTGTTCTTT.

As to this clonotype: As the CDR3 is not closed by the conserved phenylalanine or tryptophan, this likely results from a read error. This chain links TRBV4-2 with TRBJ2-1; TRBD2 matches 12 bases. Germline CDR1 LGHNA, CDR2 YNFKEQ. The CDR3 spans 18 residues. DNA of the CDR3: TGTGCCGGCAGCCCTGGTCTCGCTAGCGGGAGGGTTCAACGGGAGCAGTTCATC. Protein: CAGSPGLASGRVQREQFI.

A word on this clonotype: Its ends do not fully match the called genes, so a read error is possible. The J gene is TRBJ1-5, the V gene TRBV4-1, with D tentatively TRBD1 (6 bases). The germline V gene has CDR1 MGHRA and CDR2 YSYEKL. The CDR3 extends over 16 amino acids. In DNA form, the CDR3 reads TGCGCCAGCAGCCAAGTGTCAGGGGACGGCAACCAGCTCCAGCATTTT. Translation gives CASSQVSGDGNQLQHF.

Worth noting for this clonotype: The junction departs from germline at one end; a sequencing error may be responsible. This chain uses TRBV11-1 with TRBJ2-4; maybe TRBD1 (6 bases). Germline CDR1 is SGHAT and CDR2 is FQDESV (reference sequence). The CDR3 runs 14 residues. CDR3 amino acids: CASSSGVIKIIQYF. In DNA form, the CDR3 reads TGTGCCAGCAGTTCAGGGGTGATCAAAATCATTCAGTACTTT. The complete variable domain, with remaining parts taken from reference TRBV11-1 and TRBJ2-4, reads EAEVAQSPRYKITEKSQAVAFWCDPISGHATLYWYRQILGQGPELLVQFQDESVVDDSQLPKDRFSAERLKGVDSTLKIQPAELGDSAMYLCASSSGVIKIIQYFGAGTRLSVL.

Remarks on this clonotype: The junction does not match germline at one end; this may be a read error. The CDR3, as DNA: TGCAATGCTAGAGACAGGGTAGGGAATGGCTACACCTTC. Encoded protein: CNARDRVGNGYTF. V is TRBV20-1 and J is TRBJ1-2, with 7 bases lining up with TRBD1. Per germline, CDR1 DFQATT and CDR2 SNEGSKA (reference sequence). This CDR3 spans 13 amino acids.

The chain employs TRBV2 and TRBJ2-5; 11 positions agree with TRBD1. The CDR3 sequence is 15 residues long. Germline V gene sequence: CDR1 SNHLY, CDR2 FYNNEI. The V gene end was trimmed by 5 bases and the J gene end by 5 bases; junction bases not matched to a gene: 7. The CDR3 DNA reads TGTGCCAGCAGTATTGGACAGGGGGCCGGGGAGACCCAGTACTTC. This codes for CASSIGQGAGETQYF.

A note on this clonotype: At one end the junction does not follow the germline gene, possibly because of a read error. V usage is TRBV6-5 and J usage is TRBJ2-4; 9 bases agree with TRBD2. This CDR3 contains 14 residues. Germline V CDR1 and CDR2: MNHEY, SVGAGI. In DNA, the CDR3 is TGCGCCATCAGCGCCGGGACTAGCATAAACATTCAGTACTTC. Amino acid sequence: CAISAGTSINIQYF.

The V and J genes are TRBV5-4 and TRBJ2-1; 13 nucleotides line up with TRBD2. Unmatched junction bases numbered 9, after V lost 5 bases and J lost 16 bases. Germline loops: CDR1 SGHNT, CDR2 YYREEE (reference sequence). This CDR3 has 13 residues. The CDR3 DNA follows: TGTGCCAGCAGGGGACTAGCGGGATGGCCGGTATTCTTC. This translates into CASRGLAGWPVFF.